This T cell receptor (beta chain) was sequenced for a study of T-cell reconstitution after alpha-beta-depleted transplantation in children. Ten or more counts support this clonotype. Unique molecular identifiers featured in how the TCRbeta library was prepared. From the PCR reads, TCRdb called clonotypes with MiXCR, one entry per CDR3 protein. The data show under 300,000 distinct CDR3 sequences, with 9.7% seen just once and about 5% held by the top ten. The length of the CDR3 is 14 residues. Germline assignment: CDR1 SGHTA and CDR2 FQGNSA. J was trimmed by 10 bases and V by 7 bases; bases with no gene match: 8.

The receptor was derived from a human donor who donated a stem cell graft to a child with SCID. The specimen was PBMCs from the stem cell graft donor, collected from the stem cell graft. V gene TRBV7-2 combines with J gene TRBJ2-1; 12 bases fit TRBD2. CDR3: CASNLAGGPWEQFF. In DNA form, the CDR3 reads TGTGCCAGCAACCTAGCGGGGGGGCCTTGGGAGCAGTTCTTC.